The 20 T cell receptor beta chains reported below all come from one sample, sequenced in a study of blood T cells in healthy people across ages. It was with a sample-barcoded 5' primer and a J-beta primer mix that a second PCR of roughly 7 to 12 cycles was run. TCRdb passed the 5' RACE reads through MiXCR, listing each CDR3 protein once. The sample yields roughly 720,000 distinct CDR3 sequences, roughly 50% seen once. Sequencing input: blood. The receptors here all came from a man of 80 years or more in good health.

The V and J genes are TRBV7-8 and TRBJ2-5; perhaps TRBD2 as D (5 bases). Trimming took 1 base from V and 9 from J, leaving 15 bases between them. Germline-derived CDR1 and CDR2 are SGHVS and FQNEAQ. CDR3 length: 14 amino acids. This chain's CDR3 is CASSLVEEERAQYF. CDR3 DNA sequence: TGTGCCAGCAGCTTAGTAGAGGAAGAGAGGGCCCAGTACTTC.

This clonotype was found a few times. The V and J genes are TRBV29-1 and TRBJ2-1; D not certain. This CDR3 has 12 amino acids. CDR1 SQVTM and CDR2 ANQGSEA come from the germline V gene. Trimming left V 5 bases short and J 7 bases short, with 12 bases between. The CDR3 is CSVLVPFNEQFF. The DNA for the CDR3 is TGCAGCGTTCTCGTCCCTTTTAATGAGCAGTTCTTC.

To note about this clonotype: A single base separates this from a much larger clone, so it may be a read error. The chain joins TRBV5-1 to TRBJ1-2; weak D call: TRBD1 (5 bases). Germline V gene data show CDR1 as SGHRS and CDR2 as YFSETQ. There are 14 residues in the CDR3. CDR3 sequence: CANSTTASSMGYTF. Written as DNA, the CDR3 is TGCGCCAACAGCACGACAGCGAGTTCGATGGGCTACACCTTC.

This clonotype has just a few counts. This chain connects TRBV6-6 to TRBJ2-3; D uncertain. Germline lookup yields CDR1 MNHNY and CDR2 SVGAGI (reference sequence). This CDR3 has 14 amino acids. Trimming pared 4 bases from V and 1 base from J, leaving 9 bases between. CDR3 coding DNA: TGTGCCAGCAGTTCCCAGGAAGGCACAGATACGCAGTATTTT. Protein product: CASSSQEGTDTQYF.

This chain links TRBV2 with TRBJ2-2; tentative D call: TRBD2 (6 bases). The CDR3 loop spans 13 amino acids. V was cut by 7 bases and J by 5 bases, with 11 bases left in between. Germline CDR1 and CDR2: SNHLY and FYNNEI. The CDR3 loop is CASTSAGTGELFF. The DNA of the CDR3 is TGTGCCAGCACGAGCGCGGGGACCGGGGAGCTGTTTTTT.

This clonotype was counted only a few times. The chain carries TRBV20-1 and TRBJ1-2, with no clear D. This CDR3 region has 15 residues. Germline CDR1 reads DFQATT; CDR2 reads SNEGSKA (reference sequence). V lost 6 bases, J lost 8 bases, and 25 bases lay in between. CDR3 bases: TGCAGTGCCCCTACCACCCTATTCTCCTCGGGAGGCTACACCTTC. Translated, it gives CSAPTTLFSSGGYTF.

This clonotype was seen more than once but under ten times. The rearrangement joins TRBV7-6 to TRBJ1-2, with 10 bases that match TRBD1. Germline V lookup: CDR1 SGHVS, CDR2 FNYEAQ. J lost 2 bases, V lost 1 base, and 4 bases had no gene match. The length of the CDR3 is 16 residues. The CDR3 sequence is CASSLGDRGRNYGYTF. For the CDR3, the DNA is TGTGCCAGCAGCTTAGGTGACAGGGGGCGCAACTATGGCTACACCTTC.

The chain carries TRBV29-1 and TRBJ2-7, with 7 bases matching TRBD1. The trim removed 4 bases at V and 4 bases at J, leaving 10 bases unmatched. The CDR3 runs 14 residues. Germline CDR1 SQVTM, CDR2 ANQGSEA. The CDR3 DNA reads as TGCAGCGTTGGCCCGGCAGGGGGTAAATACGAGCAGTACTTC. As protein: CSVGPAGGKYEQYF.

CDR3 in amino acids: CASSVATRLGGYTF. The CDR3 DNA follows: TGTGCCAGCAGCGTAGCGACCCGACTGGGTGGCTACACCTTC. The chain links TRBV9 to TRBJ1-2, with unresolved D. This CDR3 has 14 residues. The V end was cut by 0 bases, the J end by 7 bases, with 13 bases between. CDR1 and CDR2 from the germline V gene are SGDLS and YYNGEE. The full variable domain, with the rest looked up from reference TRBV9 and TRBJ1-2, is DSGVTQTPKHLITATGQRVTLRCSPRSGDLSVYWYQQSLDQGLQFLIQYYNGEERAKGNILERFSAQQFPDLHSELNLSSLELGDSALYFCASSVATRLGGYTFGSGTRLTVV.

This clonotype was seen a few times. The V call is TRBV5-1, the J call TRBJ2-5, with 9 positions matching TRBD1. CDR3 length: 15 amino acids. Germline CDR1 is SGHRS and CDR2 is YFSETQ. J was trimmed by 2 bases and V by 4 bases; bases with no gene match: 6. The CDR3: CASSRRDREQETQYF. In nucleotides, the CDR3 is TGCGCCAGCAGCCGGAGGGACAGGGAGCAAGAGACCCAGTACTTC.

This clonotype has more than one count but fewer than ten. V gene TRBV7-9 combines with J gene TRBJ1-4; weak D call: TRBD1 (6 bases). This CDR3 comprises 15 residues. Trimming stripped 4 bases from V and 0 bases from J, with 9 bases between. Germline V gene data show CDR1 as SEHNR and CDR2 as FQNEAQ (reference sequence). Here the CDR3 reads CASSSGQTTNEKLFF. CDR3 bases: TGTGCCAGCAGCTCCGGACAGACAACTAATGAAAAACTGTTTTTT.

The V and J genes are TRBV5-1 and TRBJ2-7, with D perhaps given as TRBD1 or TRBD2 (5 bases each). V lost 3 bases and J lost 2, with 12 bases in between. The CDR3 consists of 14 residues. Germline CDR1 is SGHRS and CDR2 is YFSETQ. The CDR3 nucleotides read TGCGCCAGCAGCTGGGGGTCTACGACCTACGAGCAGTACTTC. Protein sequence: CASSWGSTTYEQYF.

The chain links TRBV7-9 to TRBJ2-3; TRBD2 agrees at 11 bases. CDR1 is SEHNR, CDR2 FQNEAQ, per germline (reference sequence). This CDR3 has 16 amino acids. The V and J ends lost 5 bases and 14 bases, in that order; junction bases with no gene match: 18. The CDR3 DNA reads TGTGCCAGCAGCACCGCTAGCGGGAGGATCCACAGATACGCGTATTTT. Protein product: CASSTASGRIHRYAYF. Complete variable domain (other parts from reference TRBV7-9 and TRBJ2-3): DTGVSQNPRHKITKRGQNVTFRCDPISEHNRLYWYRQTLGQGPEFLTYFQNEAQLEKSRLLSDRFSAERPKGSFSTLEIQRTEQGDSAMYLCASSTASGRIHRYAYFGPGTRLTVL.

The gene calls are TRBV28 and TRBJ2-7; 7 nucleotides match TRBD1. CDR3 length equals 13 residues. After removal of 8 bases from V and 3 bases from J, the junction contained 7 bases not matched to a gene. Germline V CDR1 and CDR2: MDHEN, SYDVKM. The DNA of the CDR3 is TGTGCCAGCCTCGGGACAGAGAACTACGAGCAGTACTTC. This translates into CASLGTENYEQYF. Full variable domain (outside the CDR3, taken from reference TRBV28 and TRBJ2-7): DVKVTQSSRYLVKRTGEKVFLECVQDMDHENMFWYRQDPGLGLRLIYFSYDVKMKEKGDIPEGYSVSREKKERFSLILESASTNQTSMYLCASLGTENYEQYFGPGTRLTVT.

J is TRBJ1-2 and V is TRBV10-3; D is unresolved. Trimming stripped 3 bases from V and 2 bases from J, with 10 bases between. Per the germline V gene, CDR1 is ENHRY and CDR2 is SYGVKD. The CDR3 is made up of 14 amino acids. The DNA for the CDR3 is TGTGCCATCAGTGAAGGGCAGAAAAACTATGGCTACACCTTC. Its translation is CAISEGQKNYGYTF.

This clonotype appeared many times. The rearrangement uses TRBV3-2 and TRBJ1-1. TRBV3-2 is termed a pseudogene. The CDR3 has 14 residues. The CDR3 nucleotides are TGTGCCAGCAGCCGAGGGGACACGAACACTGAAGCTTTCTTT. This codes for CASSRGDTNTEAFF.

This clonotype was seen more than once but under ten times. V is TRBV15 and J is TRBJ2-3; D unclear. Germline CDR1 is LNHNV and CDR2 is YYDKDF (reference sequence). Trimming removed 1 base from V and 4 bases from J, with 9 bases in between. The CDR3 length is 14 residues. For the CDR3, the DNA is TGTGCCACCAGCAGAGGACTTACCCCAGATACGCAGTATTTT. Its protein product is CATSRGLTPDTQYF.

J is TRBJ2-7 and V is TRBV5-1; TRBD1 agrees at 7 bases. From germline, CDR1 is SGHRS and CDR2 YFSETQ. There are 15 residues in the CDR3. The J segment lost 1 base and the V segment lost 4 bases, leaving 8 bases of the junction unmatched. The CDR3 is CASSKRTGDSYEQYF. CDR3 coding DNA: TGCGCCAGCAGCAAAAGGACAGGTGATTCCTACGAGCAGTACTTC.

About this clonotype: The junction differs from germline at one of its ends, possibly a read error. The rearrangement uses TRBV11-1 and TRBJ1-2; D is uncertain. The CDR3 is 16 amino acids. Germline CDR1 and CDR2: SGHAT and FQDESV (reference sequence). CDR3 sequence (DNA): TGTGCCAGCAGCCCCGGTTCCGGGGTAGGAGGCTATGGCTACACCTTT. Its translation is CASSPGSGVGGYGYTF. The complete variable domain, with remaining parts taken from reference TRBV11-1 and TRBJ1-2, reads EAEVAQSPRYKITEKSQAVAFWCDPISGHATLYWYRQILGQGPELLVQFQDESVVDDSQLPKDRFSAERLKGVDSTLKIQPAELGDSAMYLCASSPGSGVGGYGYTFGSGTRLTVV.

The chain has TRBV5-8 and TRBJ2-4, with D hard to call. Deletions cut 7 bases from V and 0 bases from J, with 14 bases between. This CDR3 is 15 amino acids long. Germline lookup yields CDR1 SGHTS and CDR2 YDEGEE. The DNA of the CDR3 is TGTGCCAGCTTGGAGCAGCTCCTAGCCAAAAACATTCAGTACTTC. It encodes CASLEQLLAKNIQYF.